This T cell receptor beta chain was recovered during a study of T cell changes during pregnancy in multiple sclerosis. Germline loops: CDR1 SNHLY, CDR2 FYNNEI. V lost 9 bases and J 2 bases, leaving 19 bases between the germline ends. This CDR3 has 15 residues. Clones were sequenced by immunoSEQ multiplex PCR, and TCRdb holds only the in-frame ones, with some missing. The sample gives 30,000 to 35,000 clones, 90% of which show up once; about 10% is in the top ten. The V and J genes are TRBV2 and TRBJ1-1; perhaps TRBD1 as D (6 bases). Sequenced here: CD8+ T cells from peripheral blood mononuclear cells, sampled before pregnancy. The sequence derives from a female donor with multiple sclerosis, enrolled in a pregnancy study. CDR3 nucleotides: TGTGCCAGAATTGTCCCTAGACAGGTCAACACTGAAGCTTTCTTT. Residues: CARIVPRQVNTEAFF.